The 15 T cell receptor beta chains given below trace back to one sample, sequenced in a study of cytomegalovirus exposure and HLA in healthy donors. The study ran its PCR with 60 Vbeta and 13 Jbeta primers. Data came from immunoSEQ multiplex PCR; TCRdb stores just in-frame clones and leaves some out. The data contain around 170,000 clones, over 70% of them singletons. Sample: PBMCs. Receptors originate from a woman between 40 and 55 years old in good health and CMV-seropositive.

This sequence joins TRBV6-6 and TRBJ2-1; the match to TRBD2 covers 7 bases. V lost 6 bases to trimming and J lost 3 bases; unmatched junction nucleotides: 11. The CDR3 runs to 16 residues. Germline V gene lookup returns CDR1 MNHNY and CDR2 SVGAGI (reference sequence). The CDR3 DNA follows: TGTGCCAGCAGCCGGCCCTCTGGCGGGGGCTACAATGAGCAGTTCTTC. Translated: CASSRPSGGGYNEQFF.

The genes are TRBV11-2 and TRBJ2-7, with a tentative D call TRBD1 (6 bases). V lost 1 base and J 3 bases, leaving 7 bases between the germline ends. Per germline, CDR1 SGHAT and CDR2 FQNNGV. This CDR3 spans 13 amino acids. The CDR3 loop reads CASSLAQGYEQYF. In nucleotides, the CDR3 is TGTGCCAGCAGCTTAGCACAGGGCTACGAGCAGTACTTC.

This chain connects TRBV30 to TRBJ1-5; 8 positions agree with TRBD1. Per germline, CDR1 GTSNPN and CDR2 SVGIG (reference sequence). V shed 0 bases, J shed 4 bases, and the junction held 5 bases outside the gene matches. This CDR3 contains 15 residues. DNA of the CDR3: TGTGCCTGGAGTGTCGGGACAGGCGATAATCAGCCCCAGCATTTT. The encoded protein is CAWSVGTGDNQPQHF.

The V gene is TRBV7-9, the J gene TRBJ2-1, with a weak D call TRBD2 (6 bases). V was shortened by 7 bases and J by 1 base, with 20 bases between the two germline ends. CDR1 and CDR2 (germline): SEHNR, FQNEAQ (reference sequence). The CDR3 contains 17 residues. Written as DNA, the CDR3 is TGTGCCAGCACCAATGGGGGAGGCGGGGCTTCCTACAATGAGCAGTTCTTC. Amino acids: CASTNGGGGASYNEQFF.

The J gene is TRBJ2-1, the V gene TRBV7-9; D is undetermined. The CDR3 runs to 14 residues. Germline CDR1 is SEHNR and CDR2 is FQNEAQ (reference sequence). With 1 base removed from V and 1 base from J, the gap between germline ends came to 5 bases. CDR3 bases: TGTGCCAGCAGCTTAGACATTTCCTACAATGAGCAGTTCTTC. Its translation: CASSLDISYNEQFF.

The genes are TRBV4-3 and TRBJ1-2; TRBD1 is a possible D gene (6 bases). CDR1 and CDR2 (germline): LGHNA, YSLEER. The CDR3 covers 17 residues. V was trimmed by 0 bases and J by 6 bases, leaving 20 bases between them. CDR3 region: CASSQDGGAGELDGYTF. CDR3 bases: TGCGCCAGCAGCCAAGACGGGGGGGCGGGGGAGTTGGATGGCTACACCTTC.

The V call is TRBV6-6, the J call TRBJ1-3, with no clear D. Germline loops: CDR1 MNHNY, CDR2 SVGAGI (reference sequence). The CDR3 length is 14 residues. Trimming took off 5 bases at V and 0 bases at J, with 8 bases between the two ends. The CDR3: CASSHGNSGNTIYF. The DNA for the CDR3 is TGTGCCAGCAGTCACGGGAACTCTGGAAACACCATATATTTT.

This clone has more than one count but fewer than ten. DNA for the CDR3: TGTGCCAGCAGTTTTTTTAGCGGGCAATCCTACAATGAGCAGTTCTTC. Its translation: CASSFFSGQSYNEQFF. J is TRBJ2-1 and V is TRBV27; 7 nucleotides align to TRBD2. The CDR3 is 16 amino acids. Looked up from germline, CDR1 is MNHEY and CDR2 is SMNVEV (reference sequence). The trim removed 3 bases at V and 1 base at J, leaving 6 bases unmatched.

The V gene is TRBV7-9, the J gene TRBJ1-4; no definite D call. V gave up 6 bases and J gave up 4 bases, with 18 bases separating them. CDR1 is SEHNR and CDR2 is FQNEAQ in the germline V gene (reference sequence). The CDR3 sequence is 16 residues long. CDR3: CASSPEGTVLNEKLFF. CDR3 DNA sequence: TGTGCCAGCAGTCCGGAGGGAACAGTACTTAATGAAAAACTGTTTTTT.

This clone was counted a few times. V gene TRBV4-2 combines with J gene TRBJ1-1; 8 bases align to TRBD1. J lost 0 bases, V lost 5 bases, and 11 bases had no gene match. The CDR3 has 17 residues. CDR1 LGHNA and CDR2 YNFKEQ come from the germline V gene. CDR3 DNA sequence: TGTGCCAGCAGCGAATTTCTCACAGGGGGGCTGAACACTGAAGCTTTCTTT. Residues: CASSEFLTGGLNTEAFF.

The V call is TRBV5-4, the J call TRBJ1-2; D is uncertain. Germline values: CDR1 SGHNT, CDR2 YYREEE (reference sequence). V lost 3 bases to trimming and J lost 1 base, with 13 bases between them. The CDR3 spans 15 residues. This CDR3 reads CASSSMAEGNYGYTF. The CDR3 nucleotides are TGTGCCAGCAGCTCGATGGCAGAGGGTAACTATGGCTACACCTTC.

The table lists this clone with a count of one. The identical CDR3 is also encoded by other nucleotide sequences in the sample. The chain is built from TRBV19 and TRBJ1-5; 9 positions match TRBD1. V lost 3 bases, J lost 5 bases, and 2 bases stayed unmatched. From germline, CDR1 is LNHDA and CDR2 SQIVND (reference sequence). The CDR3 runs 14 residues. CDR3 loop: CASSIWTGDQPQHF. CDR3 DNA: TGTGCCAGTAGTATTTGGACAGGGGATCAGCCCCAGCATTTT. The variable domain in full, with the rest retrieved from reference TRBV19 and TRBJ1-5, is DGGITQSPKYLFRKEGQNVTLSCEQNLNHDAMYWYRQDPGQGLRLIYYSQIVNDFQKGDIAEGYSVSREKKESFPLTVTSAQKNPTAFYLCASSIWTGDQPQHFGDGTRLSIL.

The chain joins TRBV5-1 to TRBJ2-7; TRBD1 matches at 7 bases. V lost 0 bases and J lost 6; bases outside the gene matches: 9. Germline CDR1 is SGHRS and CDR2 is YFSETQ. The CDR3 spans 15 residues. CDR3 protein: CASSLGATGQSEQYF. CDR3 sequence (DNA): TGCGCCAGCAGCTTGGGAGCGACAGGGCAATCCGAGCAGTACTTC.

The gene calls are TRBV7-8 and TRBJ2-7; the D is unclear. V shed 8 bases and J shed 2 bases, with 19 bases lying between them. CDR1 and CDR2 (germline): SGHVS, FQNEAQ. This CDR3 region has 15 residues. In DNA, the CDR3 is TGTGCCAGCGGCTATGTCTTCGGCAGCGCCTACGAGCAGTACTTC. It encodes CASGYVFGSAYEQYF.

This clone has a handful of counts. This sequence joins TRBV5-8 and TRBJ2-1; D gene uncertain. The V gene lost 1 base and the J gene lost 8 bases, with 7 bases spanning the gap. Germline CDR1 is SGHTS and CDR2 is YDEGEE. The CDR3 extends over 12 amino acids. CDR3 DNA: TGTGCCAGCAGCTTGTTGAGGTATGAGCAGTTCTTC. It is translated as CASSLLRYEQFF.